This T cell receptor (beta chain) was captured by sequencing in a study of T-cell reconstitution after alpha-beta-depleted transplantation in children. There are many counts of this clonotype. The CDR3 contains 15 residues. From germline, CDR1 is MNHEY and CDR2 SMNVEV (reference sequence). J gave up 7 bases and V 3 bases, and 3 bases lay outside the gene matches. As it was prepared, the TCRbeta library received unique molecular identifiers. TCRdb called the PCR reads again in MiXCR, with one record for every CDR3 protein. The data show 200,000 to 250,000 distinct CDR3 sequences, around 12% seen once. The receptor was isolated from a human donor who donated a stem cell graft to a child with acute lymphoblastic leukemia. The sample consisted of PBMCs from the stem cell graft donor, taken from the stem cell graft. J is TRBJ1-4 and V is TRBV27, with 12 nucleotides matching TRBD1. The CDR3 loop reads CASSFRDRGPEKLFF. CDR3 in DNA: TGTGCCAGCAGTTTTAGGGACAGGGGGCCTGAAAAACTGTTTTTT.